Shown below are 13 T cell receptor beta chains from a single sample sequenced in a study of T-cell reconstitution after alpha-beta-depleted transplantation in children. A TCRbeta library incorporating unique molecular identifiers was prepared. One entry per CDR3 protein results from TCRdb running MiXCR on the PCR reads. Of about 580,000 distinct CDR3 sequences detected, around 27% appear once; the ten largest clones hold just over 35%. Sequencing was performed on PBMCs, taken before TCRalphabeta/CD19-depleted stem cell transplant. The receptor set was obtained from a boy under three years old with Wiskott-Aldrich syndrome, due to receive a stem cell transplant.

The chain joins TRBV5-8 to TRBJ1-1; weak D call: TRBD1 (5 bases). V was clipped by 0 bases and J by 6 bases, with 12 bases between them. Germline V gives CDR1 SGHTS, CDR2 YDEGEE. This CDR3 spans 14 amino acids. The CDR3 here is CASSLAPYRPEAFF. The CDR3 DNA reads as TGTGCCAGCAGCTTGGCCCCTTACAGGCCTGAAGCTTTCTTT.

The rearrangement links TRBV13 to TRBJ2-1, with D possibly being TRBD2 (5 bases). The CDR3 is made up of 16 amino acids. Trimming removed 5 bases at V and 0 bases at J, with 14 bases between. Germline CDR1 is PRHDT and CDR2 is FYEKMQ (reference sequence). The CDR3 DNA follows: TGTGCCAGCAGCATTCTGGGGAGCTTCTCCTACAATGAGCAGTTCTTC. Protein product: CASSILGSFSYNEQFF.

This rearrangement joins TRBV6-2 or TRBV6-3 to TRBJ1-6, with D possibly matching TRBD1 (5 bases). In germline, CDR1 is MNHEY, CDR2 SVGEGT. This CDR3 has 13 amino acids. Trimming took 8 bases from V and 8 from J, leaving 13 bases between them. CDR3 in DNA: TGTGCCAGCGTCGGACTGGGGCATTCACCCCTCCACTTT. Residues: CASVGLGHSPLHF.

The chain joins TRBV29-1 to TRBJ2-7; D call uncertain. The germline gives CDR1 SQVTM, CDR2 ANQGSEA. Deletions cut 5 bases from V and 7 bases from J, with 18 bases between. CDR3 size: 13 residues. CDR3 DNA: TGCAGCGTTTATAAGGGTCCCAGTCGGGAGCAGTACTTC. Translated, it gives CSVYKGPSREQYF.

The chain joins TRBV2 to TRBJ1-2; D call uncertain. V dropped 3 bases and J dropped 7 bases, with 12 bases sitting between them. The CDR3 totals 13 residues. Germline V gene data show CDR1 as SNHLY and CDR2 as FYNNEI. The CDR3 loop reads CASSEEAGAGYTF. The DNA of the CDR3 is TGTGCCAGCAGTGAGGAGGCAGGAGCTGGCTACACCTTC.

This clonotype was seen more than once but under ten times. The rearrangement joins TRBV20-1 to TRBJ1-5; D unclear. The CDR3 extends over 14 amino acids. V lost 0 bases to trimming and J lost 0 bases, with 6 bases between them. The germline CDR1 and CDR2 sequences are DFQATT and SNEGSKA (reference sequence). The CDR3 DNA reads as TGCAGTGCTAGAGATATGGATAGCAATCAGCCCCAGCATTTT. The encoded protein is CSARDMDSNQPQHF.

This sequence joins TRBV7-6 and TRBJ2-6; the D gene is possibly TRBD2 (6 bases). The V gene's germline CDR1 is SGHVS and CDR2 FNYEAQ. V lost 11 bases and J 0 bases, leaving 8 bases between the germline ends. CDR3 length: 13 amino acids. Here the CDR3 DNA reads TGTGCCGGGGGGACCTCTGGGGCCAACGTCCTGACTTTC. It translates to CAGGTSGANVLTF.

The V call is TRBV29-1, the J call TRBJ2-2, with D possibly being TRBD1 or TRBD2 (6 bases each). The CDR3 contains 15 residues. The germline V gene has CDR1 SQVTM and CDR2 ANQGSEA. The V gene lost 6 bases and the J gene lost 5 bases, with 19 bases spanning the gap. CDR3 bases: TGCAGCGTCCAGAGAATACAGGGAGGAACCGGGGAGCTGTTTTTT. Its protein product is CSVQRIQGGTGELFF.

This clonotype was detected only a few times. V and J are TRBV5-1 and TRBJ2-2, with D possibly TRBD2 on 5 matching bases. Germline V lookup: CDR1 SGHRS, CDR2 YFSETQ. The V and J ends lost 5 bases and 3 bases respectively, with 17 bases between them. CDR3 length equals 16 residues. The CDR3 nucleotides are TGCGCCAGCAGACGGGGAGCGCCCCCGGACACCGGGGAGCTGTTTTTT. It translates to CASRRGAPPDTGELFF.

In its sample, this clonotype was seen a few times. The chain carries TRBV12-3 or TRBV12-4 and TRBJ2-7; 13 bases align to TRBD2. The CDR3 is made up of 18 amino acids. J gave up 6 bases and V 5 bases, and 16 bases lay outside the gene matches. The CDR3 sequence is CASSPRLAGGPIRLEQYF. The CDR3 DNA reads TGTGCCAGCAGTCCAAGACTAGCGGGAGGCCCAATAAGACTCGAGCAGTACTTC.

The gene calls are TRBV4-1 and TRBJ2-7, with 8 nucleotides matching TRBD1. Germline trimming cut 0 bases from V and 2 bases from J; bases unmatched to any gene: 6. The CDR3 totals 16 residues. The germline V gene has CDR1 MGHRA and CDR2 YSYEKL. The CDR3 DNA is TGCGCCAGCAGCCAAGATCGCCGGACAGGGACCTACGAGCAGTACTTC. It encodes CASSQDRRTGTYEQYF.

In its sample, this clonotype was seen a few times. The rearrangement links TRBV7-8 to TRBJ1-2, with a weak D call TRBD1 (6 bases). CDR1 SGHVS and CDR2 FQNEAQ come from the germline V gene. The CDR3 loop spans 14 amino acids. Between the trimmed V and J ends, which lost 5 bases and 8 bases, there was a span of 18 bases. The CDR3 reads CASSPEWGLGGYTF. CDR3 bases: TGTGCCAGCAGCCCTGAATGGGGGCTAGGGGGCTACACCTTC.

This chain uses TRBV5-1 with TRBJ2-6, with TRBD1 matching over 7 bases. V gave up 4 bases and J gave up 0 bases; unmatched junction bases: 4. This CDR3 spans 16 amino acids. The germline CDR1 and CDR2 sequences are SGHRS and YFSETQ. The DNA for the CDR3 is TGCGCCAGCAGCCCGACAGGGACCTCTGGGGCCAACGTCCTGACTTTC. This gives the protein CASSPTGTSGANVLTF.